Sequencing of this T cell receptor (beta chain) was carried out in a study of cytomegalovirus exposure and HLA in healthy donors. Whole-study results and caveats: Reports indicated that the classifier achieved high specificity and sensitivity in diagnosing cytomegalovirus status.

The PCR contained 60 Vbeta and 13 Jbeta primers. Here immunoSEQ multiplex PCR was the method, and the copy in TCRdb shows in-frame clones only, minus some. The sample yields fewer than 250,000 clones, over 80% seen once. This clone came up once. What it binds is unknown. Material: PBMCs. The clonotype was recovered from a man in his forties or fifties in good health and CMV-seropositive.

The CDR3 loop reads CASSHLNNEQFF. CDR3 bases: TGCGCCAGCAGCCACCTAAACAATGAGCAGTTCTTC. This rearrangement joins TRBV4-1 to TRBJ2-1, with D hard to call. The length of the CDR3 is 12 residues. V dropped 3 bases and J dropped 5 bases, with 5 bases sitting between them. Germline V CDR1 and CDR2: MGHRA, YSYEKL.